This TCR beta chain was documented in a study of blood T cells in healthy people across ages. Study outcomes and limitations: Roughly linearly, TCR beta diversity per million T cells fell as age increased. In these data, TCR beta diversity tracked strongly with naive T cell percentage.

Note on this clonotype: As yet, its antigen is unknown.

Each individual donor underwent a draw of ten milliliters of peripheral blood. Germline V gene data show CDR1 as SEHNR and CDR2 as FQNEAQ (reference sequence). The CDR3 extends over 12 amino acids. The V end lost 5 bases, the J end lost 13 bases, and 15 bases lay between the germline ends. For the second PCR, which ran for roughly 7 to 11 cycles, a sample-barcoded 5' primer and a J-beta primer mix were used. Each sample provided no less than 3 million CDR3-containing paired-end reads. TCRdb fed the 5' RACE reads into MiXCR, producing one record per CDR3 protein. The data contain some 780,000 distinct CDR3 sequences, roughly three fifths of them seen just once; the ten biggest clones take up more than 25%.

The sample taken for sequencing was blood. V gene TRBV7-9 combines with J gene TRBJ1-5; D is perhaps TRBD1 (5 bases). The clonotype was recovered from a man aged 35 to 55 in good health. CDR3 bases: TGTGCCAGCAGCAGGACCGGGACTCCTCAGCATTTT. This translates into CASSRTGTPQHF.